Below, one TCR beta chain is given with its context. These data are taken from a study of shared clonotypes between healthy human individuals. Sequenced by immunoSEQ multiplex PCR; TCRdb stores in-frame clones only, minus some. The table records about 2.1 million clones, just under 95% of them present only once. As defined, naive CD8 cells were CD45RO-negative and positively selected for CCR7, with terminally differentiated effector memory CD45RA+ cells excluded. From germline, CDR1 is MNHEY and CDR2 SMNVEV (reference sequence). This CDR3 has 15 amino acids. The V end lost 3 bases, the J end lost 4 bases, and 15 bases lay between the germline ends.

The genes are TRBV27 and TRBJ1-2; no clear D gene. Sequencing used naive CD8+ T cells from PBMCs. This sequence was found in a man in his late teens or twenties in good health. Some clones in this sample may be carry-over from other donors' samples. CDR3 nucleotides: TGTGCCAGCAGTTTTGCACAGCCGTTCGTCTATGGCTACACCTTC. This encodes CASSFAQPFVYGYTF.